What follows are 27 T cell receptor beta chains derived from one specimen sequenced in a study of cytomegalovirus exposure and HLA in healthy donors. The PCR used 60 Vbeta and 13 Jbeta primers. Sequenced by immunoSEQ multiplex PCR; TCRdb stores in-frame clones only, minus some. The table has under 110,000 clones, over 60% seen once; the top ten hold 5% to 7.5%. The sample consisted of PBMCs. These receptors were collected from a woman between 45 and 65 years old in good health and CMV-seropositive.

This chain connects TRBV2 to TRBJ1-1; 9 positions match TRBD1. Germline-derived CDR1 and CDR2 are SNHLY and FYNNEI. V shed 6 bases and J 5 bases; nucleotides not matched to a gene: 7. The CDR3 runs to 14 residues. The CDR3: CASSKDRGGTEAFF. Here the CDR3 DNA reads TGTGCCAGCAGCAAGGACAGGGGAGGGACTGAAGCTTTCTTT.

This clone appeared once. The chain uses TRBV5-1 and TRBJ2-7, with D perhaps TRBD1 (8 bases). V lost 1 base to trimming and J lost 4 bases, with 15 bases between them. The CDR3 covers 15 residues. CDR1 is SGHRS, CDR2 YFSETQ, per germline. The CDR3 DNA is TGCGCCAGCAGCTTGTTTACAGGGGGGGAATACGAGCAGTACTTC. Protein: CASSLFTGGEYEQYF.

The J gene is TRBJ2-3, the V gene TRBV5-1; D is unclear. V was shortened by 4 bases and J by 1 base, with 7 bases between the two germline ends. Germline lookup yields CDR1 SGHRS and CDR2 YFSETQ. This CDR3 region has 13 residues. The DNA of the CDR3 is TGCGCCAGCAGCCCCGCGGGCACAGATACGCAGTATTTT. The encoded protein is CASSPAGTDTQYF. Based on the CDR3 plus reference TRBV5-1 and TRBJ2-3, the full variable domain is KAGVTQTPRYLIKTRGQQVTLSCSPISGHRSVSWYQQTPGQGLQFLFEYFSETQRNKGNFPGRFSGRQFSNSRSEMNVSTLELGDSALYLCASSPAGTDTQYFGPGTRLTVL.

As DNA, the CDR3 is TGTGCCATCGCTGCCGACGGTAGTGATCGGGCTGGAAACACCATATATTTT. Its translation: CAIAADGSDRAGNTIYF. The chain joins TRBV10-3 to TRBJ1-3; D is unclear. The V gene's germline CDR1 is ENHRY and CDR2 SYGVKD. Trimming pared 8 bases from V and 2 bases from J, leaving 22 bases between. This CDR3 is built from 17 residues.

The V and J genes are TRBV27 and TRBJ2-3; 10 bases map to TRBD2. The CDR3 runs 16 residues. Trimming at V came to 5 bases and at J to 1 base, leaving 6 bases not matched to a gene. The germline V gene encodes CDR1 MNHEY and CDR2 SMNVEV (reference sequence). CDR3 residues: CASSPLAGAGTDTQYF. CDR3 bases: TGTGCCAGCAGTCCCCTAGCGGGGGCGGGCACAGATACGCAGTATTTT.

The rearrangement joins TRBV27 to TRBJ2-3; 13 bases fit TRBD2. Per germline, CDR1 MNHEY and CDR2 SMNVEV (reference sequence). The V segment lost 2 bases and the J segment 5 bases; nucleotides outside the gene matches: 4. This CDR3 contains 16 residues. The CDR3 sequence is CASSLGLAGERDTQYF. CDR3 nucleotides: TGTGCCAGCAGTTTAGGACTAGCGGGGGAAAGAGATACGCAGTATTTT.

V and J are TRBV14 and TRBJ1-1; D is perhaps TRBD1 (5 bases). The germline V gene encodes CDR1 SGHDN and CDR2 FVKESK. This CDR3 is 14 amino acids long. Trimming took 2 bases from V and 5 from J, leaving 12 bases between them. CDR3 DNA sequence: TGTGCCAGCAGCCAAAGGGGCGGGAGGACTGAAGCTTTCTTT. Its translation: CASSQRGGRTEAFF.

The genes are TRBV5-4 and TRBJ1-1; tentative D call: TRBD1 (5 bases). V dropped 4 bases and J dropped 5 bases, with 21 bases sitting between them. Germline V lookup: CDR1 SGHNT, CDR2 YYREEE (reference sequence). The CDR3 sequence is 16 residues long. Written as DNA, the CDR3 is TGTGCCAGCAGCCCCCGAGGCGGGGGACGTGGTACTGAAGCTTTCTTT. It encodes CASSPRGGGRGTEAFF.

This rearrangement joins TRBV7-2 to TRBJ1-1, with a tentative D call TRBD1 (6 bases). This CDR3 comprises 16 residues. Deletions cut 5 bases from V and 0 bases from J, with 16 bases between. Germline values: CDR1 SGHTA, CDR2 FQGNSA. CDR3 DNA sequence: TGTGCCAGCAGCCACCCTGGAGGACAGATGAACACTGAAGCTTTCTTT. This translates into CASSHPGGQMNTEAFF.

The CDR3 spells CASSSTSSGGMPLGNEQFF. The DNA for the CDR3 is TGTGCCAGCAGCTCGACGTCTAGCGGGGGGATGCCCCTGGGGAATGAGCAGTTCTTC. The chain has TRBV11-3 and TRBJ2-1; 11 bases agree with TRBD2. V shed 4 bases and J 7 bases; nucleotides not matched to a gene: 18. The CDR3 is made up of 19 amino acids. The germline CDR1 and CDR2 sequences are SGHNT and YENEEA.

Only one count was recorded for this clone. This chain uses TRBV2 with TRBJ1-1, with D possibly being TRBD1 (6 bases). In germline, CDR1 is SNHLY, CDR2 FYNNEI. Trimming pared 5 bases from V and 0 bases from J, leaving 13 bases between. This CDR3 has 15 residues. This chain's CDR3 is CASSRRQVMNTEAFF. CDR3 nucleotide sequence: TGTGCCAGCAGTCGGCGACAGGTGATGAACACTGAAGCTTTCTTT.

The sample holds one count of this clone. Other DNA sequences in the same sample also yield this CDR3. The rearrangement links TRBV2 to TRBJ1-5; the D gene is possibly TRBD1 (6 bases). The CDR3 consists of 14 residues. The ends were cut back, 6 bases at V and 3 bases at J, with 12 bases in the middle. The germline V gene has CDR1 SNHLY and CDR2 FYNNEI. The CDR3 bases are TGTGCCAGCAGAGAGACAGGCCTCAATCAGCCCCAGCATTTT. Its translation: CASRETGLNQPQHF. The complete variable domain, with remaining parts taken from reference TRBV2 and TRBJ1-5, reads EPEVTQTPSHQVTQMGQEVILRCVPISNHLYFYWYRQILGQKVEFLVSFYNNEISEKSEIFDDQFSVERPDGSNFTLKIRSTKLEDSAMYFCASRETGLNQPQHFGDGTRLSIL.

For the CDR3, the DNA is TGTGCCAGCAGCTCAGGAGGCGGACCAAATCAGCCCCAGCATTTT. Protein product: CASSSGGGPNQPQHF. The V and J genes are TRBV7-8 and TRBJ1-5, with no clear D. There are 15 residues in the CDR3. The V and J ends lost 4 bases and 4 bases respectively, with 14 bases between them. Germline values: CDR1 SGHVS, CDR2 FQNEAQ.

The chain joins TRBV12-5 to TRBJ2-2, with TRBD1 identical over 7 bases. This CDR3 region has 18 residues. V was clipped by 0 bases and J by 2 bases; unmatched bases: 9. Germline assignment: CDR1 LGHNT and CDR2 FRNRAP. CDR3 loop: CASGLVEDGTVNTGELFF. Here the CDR3 DNA reads TGTGCTAGTGGTTTGGTAGAAGATGGGACAGTTAACACCGGGGAGCTGTTTTTT.

V gene TRBV6-1 combines with J gene TRBJ2-2; TRBD2 aligns across 7 bases. This CDR3 comprises 14 residues. V lost 4 bases, J lost 13 bases, and 12 bases stayed unmatched. Germline V gene sequence: CDR1 MNHNS, CDR2 SASEGT. This CDR3 reads CASSGGPKGRALFF. The CDR3 DNA is TGTGCCAGCAGTGGTGGACCTAAAGGGAGGGCGCTGTTTTTT.

The V and J genes are TRBV7-2 and TRBJ2-7; 7 bases line up with TRBD2. The CDR3 has 19 amino acids. The germline V gene has CDR1 SGHTA and CDR2 FQGNSA. V shed 1 base and J 2 bases; nucleotides not matched to a gene: 17. CDR3 region: CASSLVGVSGGGSAYEQYF. As DNA, the CDR3 is TGTGCCAGCAGCTTAGTAGGGGTATCGGGGGGAGGGTCGGCCTACGAGCAGTACTTC. Drawing the rest from reference TRBV7-2 and TRBJ2-7, the complete variable domain is GAGVSQSPSNKVTEKGKDVELRCDPISGHTALYWYRQSLGQGLEFLIYFQGNSAPDKSGLPSDRFSAERTGGSVSTLTIQRTQQEDSAVYLCASSLVGVSGGGSAYEQYFGPGTRLTVT.

The count of this clone is one. The chain is built from TRBV7-8 and TRBJ2-5, with 11 bases fitting TRBD2. The germline gives CDR1 SGHVS, CDR2 FQNEAQ. V gave up 5 bases and J gave up 4 bases; unmatched junction bases: 3. CDR3 length equals 14 residues. CDR3 bases: TGTGCCAGCAGCCCCGGACTAGCGGGAGAGACCCAGTACTTC. Protein product: CASSPGLAGETQYF. The full variable domain, rest sourced from reference TRBV7-8 and TRBJ2-5, is GAGVSQSPRYKVAKRGQDVALRCDPISGHVSLFWYQQALGQGPEFLTYFQNEAQLDKSGLPSDRFFAERPEGSVSTLKIQRTQQEDSAVYLCASSPGLAGETQYFGPGTRLLVL.

The rearrangement joins TRBV15 to TRBJ1-1; 9 bases fit TRBD1. Looked up from germline, CDR1 is LNHNV and CDR2 is YYDKDF (reference sequence). This CDR3 is 14 amino acids long. J gave up 2 bases and V 5 bases, and 3 bases lay outside the gene matches. The CDR3 loop is CATSLDRGNTEAFF. The CDR3 nucleotides read TGTGCCACCAGCCTGGACAGGGGAAACACTGAAGCTTTCTTT.

This clone appeared a few times. The V gene is TRBV27, the J gene TRBJ1-5, with a tentative D call TRBD1 (5 bases). The CDR3 covers 15 residues. V gave up 3 bases and J gave up 6 bases, with 15 bases separating them. Germline CDR1 and CDR2: MNHEY and SMNVEV (reference sequence). The CDR3 loop is CASSLGRATGQPQHF. In nucleotides, the CDR3 is TGTGCCAGCAGTTTGGGCAGGGCTACGGGTCAGCCCCAGCATTTT.

This clone was counted a few times. The chain links TRBV30 to TRBJ2-7; a possible D gene is TRBD1 (6 bases). Trimming took 8 bases from V and 3 from J, leaving 11 bases between them. The CDR3 extends over 11 amino acids. Germline-derived CDR1 and CDR2 are GTSNPN and SVGIG (reference sequence). CDR3 protein: CARQDGYEQYF. CDR3 DNA: TGTGCCCGACAGGACGGCTACGAGCAGTACTTC.

V is TRBV7-7 and J is TRBJ1-3; 7 bases align to TRBD1. V shed 6 bases, J shed 4 bases, and the junction held 6 bases outside the gene matches. CDR3 size: 14 residues. The V gene's germline CDR1 is SSHAT and CDR2 FNYEAQ (reference sequence). CDR3 coding DNA: TGTGCCAGCAGTGCCGGGACAGTGGGAAACACCATATATTTT. Translated: CASSAGTVGNTIYF.

V and J are TRBV10-3 and TRBJ1-4, with D perhaps matching TRBD1 (5 bases). This CDR3 has 13 residues. From germline, CDR1 is ENHRY and CDR2 SYGVKD. The V end was cut by 3 bases, the J end by 8 bases, with 10 bases between. CDR3 protein: CAISDRVNEKLFF. Here the CDR3 DNA reads TGTGCCATCAGTGACAGGGTGAACGAAAAACTGTTTTTT.

This chain joins TRBV28 and TRBJ2-3; a weak D match, TRBD1 (7 bases). This CDR3 contains 15 residues. Trimming removed 3 bases from V and 4 bases from J, with 14 bases in between. Germline CDR1 MDHEN, CDR2 SYDVKM. CDR3 coding DNA: TGTGCCAGCAGTTTGACAGGGACTCGGGCAGATACGCAGTATTTT. It translates to CASSLTGTRADTQYF.

This clone was detected only once. This chain joins TRBV9 and TRBJ2-4; D is possibly TRBD2 (7 bases). Per germline, CDR1 SGDLS and CDR2 YYNGEE. The CDR3 spans 18 residues. V lost 0 bases to trimming and J lost 3 bases, with 19 bases between them. The CDR3 is CASSVATGTRGVKNIQYF. The CDR3 bases are TGTGCCAGCAGCGTAGCTACAGGGACTCGGGGGGTCAAAAACATTCAGTACTTC.

V is TRBV5-1 and J is TRBJ1-4; TRBD1 aligns across 7 bases. Germline lookup yields CDR1 SGHRS and CDR2 YFSETQ. CDR3 length: 15 amino acids. V was pared by 4 bases and J by 6 bases, with 9 bases of the junction left unmatched. CDR3 coding DNA: TGCGCCAGCAGCCTCACAGGGGCCCCTGATGAAAAACTGTTTTTT. It translates to CASSLTGAPDEKLFF.

The chain uses TRBV5-6 and TRBJ1-2, with TRBD1 identical over 7 bases. Germline V CDR1 and CDR2: SGHDT, YYEEEE. V shed 0 bases, J shed 8 bases, and the junction held 7 bases outside the gene matches. This CDR3 is built from 14 residues. The CDR3 region has the DNA TGTGCCAGCAGCTTGGATACGACAGGGTCGGGCTACACCTTC. It yields the protein CASSLDTTGSGYTF.

V and J are TRBV10-3 and TRBJ2-5; 9 bases are a match to TRBD1. The CDR3 has 15 amino acids. CDR1 ENHRY and CDR2 SYGVKD come from the germline V gene. Trimming cost V 2 bases and J 3 bases; bases outside gene matches: 4. As DNA, the CDR3 is TGTGCCATCAGTGAGAAGGGACAGGGCAAAGAGACCCAGTACTTC. Protein sequence: CAISEKGQGKETQYF.